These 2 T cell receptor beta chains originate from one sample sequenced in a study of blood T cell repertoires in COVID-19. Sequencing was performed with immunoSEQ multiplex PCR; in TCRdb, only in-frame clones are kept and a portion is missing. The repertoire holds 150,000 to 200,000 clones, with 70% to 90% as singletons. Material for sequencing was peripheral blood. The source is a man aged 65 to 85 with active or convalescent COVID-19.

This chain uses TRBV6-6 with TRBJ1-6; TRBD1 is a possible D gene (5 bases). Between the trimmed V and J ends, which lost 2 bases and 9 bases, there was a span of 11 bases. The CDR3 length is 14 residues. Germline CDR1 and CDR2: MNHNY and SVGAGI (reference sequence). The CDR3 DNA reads TGTGCCAGCAGTTACGGGGGGAATACTTCACCCCTCCACTTT. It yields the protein CASSYGGNTSPLHF.

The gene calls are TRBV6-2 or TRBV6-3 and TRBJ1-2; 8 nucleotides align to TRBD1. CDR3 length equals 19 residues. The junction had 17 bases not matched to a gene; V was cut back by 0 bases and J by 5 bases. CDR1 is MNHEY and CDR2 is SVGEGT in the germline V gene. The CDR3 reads CASSYSTGQGWGFNYGYTF. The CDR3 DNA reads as TGTGCCAGCAGTTACTCCACCGGACAGGGCTGGGGCTTCAATTATGGCTACACCTTC.